The clone carrying this TCR beta chain was seen more than once but under ten times. Its antigen is not identified. The Oncomine TCR Beta short-read assay was applied to DNA of cultured CD4+ T cells. Genomic DNA was extracted from cultured CD4+ T cells. In TCRdb, the PCR reads were re-called with MiXCR into one record per CDR3 protein. The sample has more than 15,000 distinct CDR3 sequences, around 47% seen once. This specimen comes from a study of vaccination and CD4 T cells after COVID-19. About the research overall: Two of the convalescents were Hispanic, and the group consisted of six males and four females. Cultures that served as controls received a CEFX pool, an HIV-1 Nef pool, or no peptide.

As to time point: late sampling 161 to 241 days after vaccination in three convalescent patients. Treatment given: approximately 10-day PBMC culture with coronavirus spike peptide pools or control peptides (ViraFEST assay). Germline V gene lookup returns CDR1 SGHTA and CDR2 FQGNSA. CDR3 length equals 13 residues. V was shortened by 5 bases and J by 8 bases, with 13 bases between the two germline ends. The sample was CD4+ T cells from blood, cultured in vitro, taken about 7 months after SARS-CoV-2 vaccination. The clonotype comes from a human donor who had recovered from COVID-19. The chain is built from TRBV7-2 and TRBJ2-4; either TRBD1 or TRBD2 may supply D (5 bases each). CDR3 protein: CASSGQRGDIQYF. The CDR3 DNA sequence: TGTGCCAGCAGCGGCCAGAGGGGCGACATTCAGTACTTC.